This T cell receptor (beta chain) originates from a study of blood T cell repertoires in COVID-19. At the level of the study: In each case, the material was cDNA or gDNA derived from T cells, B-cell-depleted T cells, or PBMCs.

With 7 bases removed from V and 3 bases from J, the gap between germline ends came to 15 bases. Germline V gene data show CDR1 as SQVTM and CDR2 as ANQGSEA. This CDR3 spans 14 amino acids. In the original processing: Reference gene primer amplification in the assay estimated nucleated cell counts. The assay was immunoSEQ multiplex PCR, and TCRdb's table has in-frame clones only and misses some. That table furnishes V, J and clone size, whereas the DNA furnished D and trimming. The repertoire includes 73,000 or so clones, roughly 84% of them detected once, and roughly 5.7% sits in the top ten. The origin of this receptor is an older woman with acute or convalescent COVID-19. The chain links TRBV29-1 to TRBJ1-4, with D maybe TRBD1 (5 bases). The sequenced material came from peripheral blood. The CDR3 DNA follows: TGCAGCGCGGGAAGGGCCAGGGCTAATGAAAAACTGTTTTTT. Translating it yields CSAGRARANEKLFF.